Presented here are 13 T cell receptor beta chains from one specimen sequenced in a study of early T cells in non-severe SARS-CoV-2 infection. TCRdb reanalysed the 5' RACE reads using MiXCR and keeps one entry per CDR3 protein. The sample has about 39,000 distinct CDR3 sequences, about 4% seen once; the top ten hold about 3%. What was sequenced was whole blood. The receptors here all came from an adult who was a healthcare worker with PCR-confirmed SARS-CoV-2 infection or an uninfected control (not recorded which).

This clonotype was observed at least ten times. The CDR3 coding sequence is TGTGCCAGCAGTTCGACAGGGGCCAGCCCACCCCTCCACTTT. Translated: CASSSTGASPPLHF. The gene calls are TRBV6-5 and TRBJ1-6; 8 bases align to TRBD1. This CDR3 has 14 amino acids. V shed 4 bases and J 11 bases; nucleotides not matched to a gene: 7. Per the germline V gene, CDR1 is MNHEY and CDR2 is SVGAGI.

This clonotype was observed many times. The chain links TRBV6-6 to TRBJ2-2; 10 positions match TRBD2. CDR3 length equals 16 residues. V lost 2 bases to trimming and J lost 4 bases; unmatched junction nucleotides: 4. The germline V gene encodes CDR1 MNHNY and CDR2 SVGAGI (reference sequence). CDR3 nucleotides: TGTGCCAGCAGTTACGGGACTAGCGTAATCACCGGGGAGCTGTTTTTT. Residues: CASSYGTSVITGELFF.

At least ten counts were recorded for this clonotype. The CDR3 nucleotides read TGCAGCGTCCCCGTTAACTATGGCTACACCTTC. It yields the protein CSVPVNYGYTF. The rearrangement links TRBV29-1 to TRBJ1-2; D gene ambiguous. CDR3 size: 11 residues. The germline V gene has CDR1 SQVTM and CDR2 ANQGSEA. Trimming stripped 6 bases from V and 1 base from J, with 6 bases between.

This clonotype came up a few times. The J gene is TRBJ1-2, the V gene TRBV19; 7 bases agree with TRBD1. Unmatched junction bases numbered 4, after V lost 3 bases and J lost 3 bases. This CDR3 is built from 14 residues. The germline V gene has CDR1 LNHDA and CDR2 SQIVND (reference sequence). CDR3 DNA: TGTGCCAGTAGTATGTCCGGGACAGACTATGGCTACACCTTC. Its protein product is CASSMSGTDYGYTF.

This clonotype was counted ten times or more. The chain recombines TRBV20-1 with TRBJ1-6, with 8 positions matching TRBD1. V lost 1 base and J lost 6; bases outside the gene matches: 8. CDR1 is DFQATT, CDR2 SNEGSKA, per germline (reference sequence). This CDR3 has 16 amino acids. The CDR3 DNA reads TGCAGTGCTAGAGGGACAGGGCGGGCGCTTAATTCACCCCTCCACTTT. It yields the protein CSARGTGRALNSPLHF.

This clonotype was recorded many times. The chain's CDR3 is CAGAKGSGANVLTF. CDR3 bases: TGTGCCGGCGCAAAGGGCTCTGGGGCCAACGTCCTGACTTTC. This chain links TRBV6-2 or TRBV6-3 with TRBJ2-6; no definite D call. CDR1 and CDR2 from the germline V gene are MNHEY and SVGEGT. This CDR3 contains 14 residues. V was pared by 11 bases and J by 0 bases, with 11 bases between.

This clonotype was observed a few times. The chain links TRBV13 to TRBJ2-7, with a weak D call TRBD2 (6 bases). This CDR3 contains 13 residues. V lost 4 bases to trimming and J lost 6 bases, with 13 bases between them. CDR1 is PRHDT and CDR2 is FYEKMQ in the germline V gene (reference sequence). The CDR3 DNA reads as TGTGCCAGCAGCTCCGGAGGGCCGTCCGAGCAGTACTTC. It encodes CASSSGGPSEQYF.

Regarding this clonotype: A clone one base away is much larger, so this may be a read error. The CDR3 region is CACSPGTGGGNTIYF. The CDR3 DNA follows: TGTGCCTGCTCACCCGGGACAGGAGGTGGAAACACCATATATTTT. The chain links TRBV18 to TRBJ1-3; 8 positions agree with TRBD1. CDR1 is KGHSH and CDR2 is LQKENI in the germline V gene. This CDR3 is built from 15 residues.

This clonotype was recorded at least ten times. CDR3 amino acids: CASSQDHRGYGYTF. The CDR3 nucleotides read TGCGCCAGCAGCCAAGATCACAGGGGGTATGGCTACACCTTC. The chain combines TRBV4-1 with TRBJ1-2, with 8 positions matching TRBD1. This CDR3 contains 14 residues. Unmatched junction bases numbered 2, after V lost 0 bases and J lost 5 bases. The germline gives CDR1 MGHRA, CDR2 YSYEKL.

This chain connects TRBV7-6 to TRBJ1-1; TRBD1 matches at 7 bases. V lost 5 bases, J lost 2 bases, and 2 bases stayed unmatched. The CDR3 runs to 13 residues. Germline V gene lookup returns CDR1 SGHVS and CDR2 FNYEAQ. CDR3 DNA: TGTGCCAGCAGCCGGGACAGCAACACTGAAGCTTTCTTT. This translates into CASSRDSNTEAFF.

The chain joins TRBV5-1 to TRBJ2-1, with D perhaps matching TRBD1 (5 bases). The V gene lost 1 base and the J gene lost 7 bases, with 12 bases spanning the gap. Per germline, CDR1 SGHRS and CDR2 YFSETQ. The CDR3 loop spans 14 amino acids. The CDR3 loop is CASSLYSGQNEQFF. For the CDR3, the DNA is TGCGCCAGCAGCTTGTATTCAGGGCAGAATGAGCAGTTCTTC.

This clonotype was recorded many times. The chain carries TRBV7-3 and TRBJ1-2, with D perhaps TRBD1 (6 bases). V was shortened by 5 bases and J by 8 bases, with 21 bases between the two germline ends. The CDR3 length is 15 residues. CDR1 and CDR2 from the germline V gene are SGHTA and FQGTGA. The CDR3 DNA follows: TGTGCCAGCAGCCACCCGACGGGGGGGCGCGGAGGCTACACCTTC. This codes for CASSHPTGGRGGYTF.

This clonotype was seen many times. The rearrangement uses TRBV2 and TRBJ1-5; possibly TRBD1 for D (5 bases). Trimming removed 7 bases from V and 11 bases from J, with 18 bases in between. Per the germline V gene, CDR1 is SNHLY and CDR2 is FYNNEI. CDR3 size: 13 residues. The CDR3 loop reads CASTSGGMSAQHF. DNA of the CDR3: TGTGCCAGCACATCGGGGGGGATGTCGGCCCAGCATTTT.